One sample yielded the 24 T cell receptor beta chains listed below, sequenced in a study of blood T cells in healthy people across ages. A second about 7 to 11 cycle PCR used barcoded and J-beta primers. TCRdb processed the 5' RACE reads anew with MiXCR; each CDR3 protein has one entry. This table has approximately 800,000 distinct CDR3 sequences, 55% to 70% appearing once. Specimen: blood. The receptors come from a man aged 25 to 40 in good health.

The chain joins TRBV7-9 to TRBJ2-1, with TRBD2 matching 13 bases. V shed 4 bases and J 0 bases; nucleotides not matched to a gene: 3. Germline lookup yields CDR1 SEHNR and CDR2 FQNEAQ (reference sequence). The CDR3 consists of 17 residues. The CDR3 nucleotides are TGTGCCAGCAGCTGGACTAGCGGGGGACTCTCCTACAATGAGCAGTTCTTC. This sequence encodes CASSWTSGGLSYNEQFF. Combining the CDR3 with reference TRBV7-9 and TRBJ2-1 gives the whole variable domain DTGVSQNPRHKITKRGQNVTFRCDPISEHNRLYWYRQTLGQGPEFLTYFQNEAQLEKSRLLSDRFSAERPKGSFSTLEIQRTEQGDSAMYLCASSWTSGGLSYNEQFFGPGTRLTVL.

In its sample, this clonotype was seen a few times. The V and J genes are TRBV6-6 and TRBJ2-7; TRBD2 is a possible D gene (5 bases). This CDR3 has 13 amino acids. Trimming cost V 5 bases and J 6 bases, with 14 bases left between them. Germline V gene lookup returns CDR1 MNHNY and CDR2 SVGAGI (reference sequence). The CDR3 reads CASSPREPSEQYF. CDR3 DNA: TGTGCCAGCAGTCCCCGGGAACCTAGCGAGCAGTACTTC.

The DNA for the CDR3 is TGTGCCAGCCAGGGACAGGCGGTAGGTGAGCAGTTCTTC. Translating it yields CASQGQAVGEQFF. The rearrangement links TRBV6-1 to TRBJ2-1, with TRBD1 matching 8 bases. The V gene's germline CDR1 is MNHNS and CDR2 SASEGT. The CDR3 is made up of 13 amino acids. The junction had 9 bases not matched to a gene; V was cut back by 8 bases and J by 9 bases.

This clonotype was counted only a few times. J is TRBJ2-5 and V is TRBV12-3 or TRBV12-4, with 13 bases identical to TRBD2. The junction had 5 bases not matched to a gene; V was cut back by 5 bases and J by 2 bases. The CDR3 contains 16 residues. Written as DNA, the CDR3 is TGTGCCAGCAGTCCGAGGGGACTAGCGGGACAAGAGACCCAGTACTTC. Translated: CASSPRGLAGQETQYF.

The chain joins TRBV29-1 to TRBJ2-1; D gene uncertain. Germline V CDR1 and CDR2: SQVTM, ANQGSEA. V lost 7 bases to trimming and J lost 6 bases, with 10 bases between them. CDR3 length equals 11 residues. This CDR3 is CSAPVSNEQFF. Written as DNA, the CDR3 is TGCAGCGCTCCGGTCTCCAATGAGCAGTTCTTC.

This chain links TRBV29-1 with TRBJ2-1, with TRBD2 matching 7 bases. This CDR3 has 14 amino acids. Germline values: CDR1 SQVTM, CDR2 ANQGSEA. Trimming cost V 4 bases and J 6 bases; bases outside gene matches: 9. CDR3 region: CSVGGAGAFNEQFF. The CDR3 nucleotides read TGCAGCGTTGGTGGGGCGGGAGCCTTCAATGAGCAGTTCTTC.

The chain has TRBV28 and TRBJ2-3, with 10 bases aligning to TRBD2. Germline CDR1 reads MDHEN; CDR2 reads SYDVKM. J gave up 2 bases and V 6 bases, and 8 bases lay outside the gene matches. This CDR3 is built from 16 residues. The DNA of the CDR3 is TGTGCCAGCAGATCCCCGGGACTAGCGAACACAGATACGCAGTATTTT. As protein: CASRSPGLANTDTQYF.

This sequence joins TRBV11-2 and TRBJ2-1, with D possibly being TRBD2 (6 bases). CDR3 length equals 15 residues. The ends were cut back, 3 bases at V and 6 bases at J, with 15 bases in the middle. Germline CDR1 SGHAT, CDR2 FQNNGV. The CDR3 DNA is TGTGCCAGCAGCTTTCGAGTTTGGAGGGGCAATGAGCAGTTCTTC. As protein: CASSFRVWRGNEQFF.

V is TRBV4-2 and J is TRBJ2-7, with D hard to call. CDR1 is LGHNA and CDR2 is YNFKEQ in the germline V gene. V dropped 0 bases and J dropped 10 bases, with 13 bases sitting between them. The CDR3 length is 13 residues. The CDR3 coding sequence is TGTGCCAGCAGCCAAGATCGTTTGGTCCCTCAGTACTTC. Translating it yields CASSQDRLVPQYF.

V gene TRBV7-9 combines with J gene TRBJ2-1, with TRBD2 identical over 10 bases. The germline gives CDR1 SEHNR, CDR2 FQNEAQ (reference sequence). The CDR3 covers 16 residues. V lost 0 bases to trimming and J lost 2 bases; unmatched junction nucleotides: 1. In DNA, the CDR3 is TGTGCCAGCAGCTTAGCCCTAGCGGGGGCCTACAATGAGCAGTTCTTC. This gives the protein CASSLALAGAYNEQFF.

The chain couples TRBV10-3 to TRBJ2-1; 9 bases are shared with TRBD2. The end of the DNA is better explained by TRBJ2-7, so the J call may be wrong. The CDR3 contains 13 residues. The germline CDR1 and CDR2 sequences are ENHRY and SYGVKD. DNA for the CDR3: TGTGCCACCTTAGCGGGAGAATACAATGAGCAGTACTTC. Amino acids: CATLAGEYNEQYF.

The gene calls are TRBV7-2 and TRBJ2-7; possible D gene TRBD1, 6 bases. The CDR3 has 13 amino acids. Germline CDR1 and CDR2: SGHTA and FQGNSA. V lost 5 bases, J lost 6 bases, and 14 bases lay in between. The CDR3 bases are TGTGCCAGCAGCCGACAGGAGCTAGGCGAGCAGTACTTC. Translation gives CASSRQELGEQYF. Full variable domain (remainder filled in from reference TRBV7-2 and TRBJ2-7): GAGVSQSPSNKVTEKGKDVELRCDPISGHTALYWYRQSLGQGLEFLIYFQGNSAPDKSGLPSDRFSAERTGGSVSTLTIQRTQQEDSAVYLCASSRQELGEQYFGPGTRLTVT.

The genes are TRBV14 and TRBJ1-2; tentative D call: TRBD1 (5 bases). Germline-derived CDR1 and CDR2 are SGHDN and FVKESK. The CDR3 totals 19 residues. Deletions cut 4 bases from V and 0 bases from J, with 24 bases between. CDR3 nucleotide sequence: TGTGCCAGCAGCCTGAGGGGTCCGGGAAACTTAATGTCTAACTATGGCTACACCTTC. It specifies CASSLRGPGNLMSNYGYTF.

The chain's CDR3 is CASSLVRAFYNEQFF. In nucleotides, the CDR3 is TGTGCCAGCAGCTTAGTGCGAGCCTTTTACAATGAGCAGTTCTTC. The chain joins TRBV7-2 to TRBJ2-1; D gene unclear. V lost 1 base and J lost 4, with 11 bases in between. Germline V gives CDR1 SGHTA, CDR2 FQGNSA. The CDR3 is 15 amino acids.

This chain uses TRBV5-6 with TRBJ1-1, with TRBD1 identical over 10 bases. CDR3 length equals 14 residues. Trimming cost V 2 bases and J 4 bases; bases outside gene matches: 2. Looked up from germline, CDR1 is SGHDT and CDR2 is YYEEEE. CDR3 sequence reads: CASSLGTGVTEAFF. The CDR3 coding sequence is TGTGCCAGCAGCTTAGGGACAGGGGTCACTGAAGCTTTCTTT.

This clonotype was observed a handful of times. The rearrangement links TRBV20-1 to TRBJ1-4; D call uncertain. The germline gives CDR1 DFQATT, CDR2 SNEGSKA (reference sequence). The CDR3 is 13 residues long. The V gene lost 5 bases and the J gene lost 4 bases, with 11 bases spanning the gap. The CDR3, as DNA: TGCAGTGCTCCCATGGATGTTAATGAAAAACTGTTTTTT. Translated, it gives CSAPMDVNEKLFF.

The chain uses TRBV7-9 and TRBJ2-5; 7 bases are shared with TRBD2. Unmatched junction bases numbered 8, after V lost 6 bases and J lost 4 bases. The CDR3 has 14 residues. Per the germline V gene, CDR1 is SEHNR and CDR2 is FQNEAQ (reference sequence). The CDR3 reads CASSRSGGRETQYF. CDR3 bases: TGTGCCAGCAGTAGGTCGGGGGGAAGAGAGACCCAGTACTTC. Full variable domain (outside the CDR3, taken from reference TRBV7-9 and TRBJ2-5): DTGVSQNPRHKITKRGQNVTFRCDPISEHNRLYWYRQTLGQGPEFLTYFQNEAQLEKSRLLSDRFSAERPKGSFSTLEIQRTEQGDSAMYLCASSRSGGRETQYFGPGTRLLVL.

This clonotype was observed at least ten times. The rearrangement uses TRBV20-1 and TRBJ2-7; 10 nucleotides align to TRBD2. CDR3 length: 13 amino acids. With V trimmed by 6 bases and J by 1 base, 3 bases remained unmatched. Germline V CDR1 and CDR2: DFQATT, SNEGSKA (reference sequence). The CDR3 DNA follows: TGCAGTGCCGCTAGCGGGGGATCCTACGAGCAGTACTTC. Protein sequence: CSAASGGSYEQYF.

For this clonotype: One end of the junction does not line up with germline, which may come from a read error. The chain recombines TRBV11-1 with TRBJ1-2, with TRBD1 identical over 8 bases. The V gene's germline CDR1 is SGHAT and CDR2 FQDESV (reference sequence). The CDR3 is 18 residues long. CDR3 in DNA: TGTGCCAGCAGCCCCACTGCGCAGGGGGCGCGGGGCAGCTATGGGTACACCTTC. It is translated as CASSPTAQGARGSYGYTF.

The V call is TRBV28, the J call TRBJ2-3; possibly TRBD2 for D (6 bases). This CDR3 region has 14 residues. Trimming cost V 6 bases and J 0 bases, with 10 bases left between them. The germline V gene encodes CDR1 MDHEN and CDR2 SYDVKM. Here the CDR3 DNA reads TGTGCCAGCAGGGGAGGCCTCAGCACAGATACGCAGTATTTT. This codes for CASRGGLSTDTQYF.

The gene calls are TRBV20-1 and TRBJ1-1; weak D call: TRBD1 (5 bases). Germline V CDR1 and CDR2: DFQATT, SNEGSKA (reference sequence). The CDR3 contains 13 residues. Trimming took off 6 bases at V and 7 bases at J, with 18 bases between the two ends. The CDR3 sequence is CSAPETGTLEAFF. CDR3 DNA: TGCAGTGCCCCCGAGACGGGGACCCTTGAAGCTTTCTTT.

This clonotype appeared a few times. The V and J genes are TRBV4-3 and TRBJ2-5; weak D call: TRBD1 (5 bases). This CDR3 contains 17 residues. Looked up from germline, CDR1 is LGHNA and CDR2 is YSLEER. Between the trimmed V and J ends, which lost 0 bases and 6 bases, there was a span of 20 bases. The CDR3 nucleotides are TGCGCCAGCAGCCAAGATGCGAAGGGGCGCTTGGTGCAGACCCAGTACTTC. Translation gives CASSQDAKGRLVQTQYF.

CDR3 in DNA: TGTGCCACCAGTGATTCGTCGGGACAGGGAGGCTACACCTTC. Translated, it gives CATSDSSGQGGYTF. The chain carries TRBV24-1 and TRBJ1-2, with 9 bases lining up with TRBD1. The germline V gene has CDR1 KGHDR and CDR2 SFDVKD. The V segment lost 2 bases and the J segment 8 bases; nucleotides outside the gene matches: 5. This CDR3 has 14 amino acids.

In this sample, this clonotype turned up a few times. The rearrangement joins TRBV7-2 to TRBJ2-7, with D unresolved. CDR1 is SGHTA, CDR2 FQGNSA, per germline. The CDR3 is made up of 14 amino acids. V lost 2 bases, J lost 6 bases, and 14 bases lay in between. CDR3 sequence reads: CASSLSGRLVEQYF. DNA for the CDR3: TGTGCCAGCAGCTTATCGGGCAGGCTGGTCGAGCAGTACTTC. Filled out from reference TRBV7-2 and TRBJ2-7, the complete variable domain reads GAGVSQSPSNKVTEKGKDVELRCDPISGHTALYWYRQSLGQGLEFLIYFQGNSAPDKSGLPSDRFSAERTGGSVSTLTIQRTQQEDSAVYLCASSLSGRLVEQYFGPGTRLTVT.